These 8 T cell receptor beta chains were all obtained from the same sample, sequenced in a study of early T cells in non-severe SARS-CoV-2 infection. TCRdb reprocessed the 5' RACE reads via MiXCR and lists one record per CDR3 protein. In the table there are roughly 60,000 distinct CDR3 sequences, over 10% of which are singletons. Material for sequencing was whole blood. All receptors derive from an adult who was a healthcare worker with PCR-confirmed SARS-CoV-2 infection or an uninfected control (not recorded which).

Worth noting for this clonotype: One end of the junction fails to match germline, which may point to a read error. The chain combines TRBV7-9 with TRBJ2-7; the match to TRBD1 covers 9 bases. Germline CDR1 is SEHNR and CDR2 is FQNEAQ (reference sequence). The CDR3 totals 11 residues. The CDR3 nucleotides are TGTGCCGGCAGCGAAGGGGGACAGGGTGACTTC. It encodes CAGSEGGQGDF.

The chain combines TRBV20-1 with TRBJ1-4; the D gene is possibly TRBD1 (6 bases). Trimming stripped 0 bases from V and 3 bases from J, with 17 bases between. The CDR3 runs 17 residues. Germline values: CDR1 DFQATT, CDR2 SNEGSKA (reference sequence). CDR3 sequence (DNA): TGCAGTGCTAGAGATCCGGGGGCAGGGAGAGCTAATGAAAAACTGTTTTTT. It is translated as CSARDPGAGRANEKLFF.

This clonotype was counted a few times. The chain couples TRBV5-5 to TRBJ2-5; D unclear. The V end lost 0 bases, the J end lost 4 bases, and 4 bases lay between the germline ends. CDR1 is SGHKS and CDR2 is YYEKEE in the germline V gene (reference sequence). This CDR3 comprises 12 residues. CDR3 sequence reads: CASSLASETQYF. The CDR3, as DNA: TGTGCCAGCAGCTTGGCCTCAGAGACCCAGTACTTC.

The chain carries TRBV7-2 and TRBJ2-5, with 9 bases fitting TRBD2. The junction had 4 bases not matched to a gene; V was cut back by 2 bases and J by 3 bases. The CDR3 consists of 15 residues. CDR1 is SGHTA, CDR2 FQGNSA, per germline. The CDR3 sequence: CASSLRGLAKETQYF. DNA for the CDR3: TGTGCCAGCAGCTTACGGGGACTAGCCAAAGAGACCCAGTACTTC.

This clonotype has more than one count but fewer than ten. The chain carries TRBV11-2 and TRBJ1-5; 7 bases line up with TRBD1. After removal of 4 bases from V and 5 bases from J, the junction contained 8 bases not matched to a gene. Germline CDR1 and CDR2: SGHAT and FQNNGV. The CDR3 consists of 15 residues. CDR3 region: CASSSGQAIYQPQHF. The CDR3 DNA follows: TGTGCCAGCAGCTCCGGACAGGCGATTTATCAGCCCCAGCATTTT. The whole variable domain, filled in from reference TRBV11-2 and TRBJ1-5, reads EAGVAQSPRYKIIEKRQSVAFWCNPISGHATLYWYQQILGQGPKLLIQFQNNGVVDDSQLPKDRFSAERLKGVDSTLKIQPAKLEDSAVYLCASSSGQAIYQPQHFGDGTRLSIL.

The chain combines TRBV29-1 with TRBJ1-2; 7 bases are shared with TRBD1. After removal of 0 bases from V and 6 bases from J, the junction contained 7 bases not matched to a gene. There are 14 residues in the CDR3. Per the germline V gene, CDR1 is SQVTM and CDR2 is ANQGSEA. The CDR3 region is CSVEDRETGNGYTF. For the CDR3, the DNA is TGCAGCGTTGAAGACCGAGAGACAGGGAATGGCTACACCTTC.

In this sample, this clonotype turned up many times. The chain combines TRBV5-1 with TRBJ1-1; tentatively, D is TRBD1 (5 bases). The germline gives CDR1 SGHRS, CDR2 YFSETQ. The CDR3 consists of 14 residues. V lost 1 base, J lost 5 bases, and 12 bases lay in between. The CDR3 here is CASSLLGAITEAFF. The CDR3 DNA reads TGCGCCAGCAGCTTGTTAGGGGCGATAACTGAAGCTTTCTTT. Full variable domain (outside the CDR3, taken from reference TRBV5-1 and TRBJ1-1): KAGVTQTPRYLIKTRGQQVTLSCSPISGHRSVSWYQQTPGQGLQFLFEYFSETQRNKGNFPGRFSGRQFSNSRSEMNVSTLELGDSALYLCASSLLGAITEAFFGQGTRLTVV.

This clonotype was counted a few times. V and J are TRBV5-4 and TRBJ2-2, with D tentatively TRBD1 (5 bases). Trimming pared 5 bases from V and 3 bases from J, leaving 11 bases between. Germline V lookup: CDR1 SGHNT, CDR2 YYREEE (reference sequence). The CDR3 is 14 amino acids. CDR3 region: CASSQGLDTGELFF. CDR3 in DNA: TGTGCCAGCAGTCAGGGTTTGGACACCGGGGAGCTGTTTTTT.